Listed below are T cell receptor beta chains from one sample, sequenced in a study of T-cell memory formation after mild COVID-19. TCRdb independently ran MiXCR on the 5' RACE reads; one entry per CDR3 protein. The data hold 470,000 or so distinct CDR3 sequences, with 25% observed a single time. Sequencing was done on a sample of PBMCs or a T cell subset sorted from them (not recorded which). These receptors all stem from an adult woman who had mild COVID-19 (a few samples of this study predate the infection). Cell type and time point are not known. The conserved cysteine and the conserved F or W are not part of the CDR3 here. Fields, in order: CDR3 length, V gene, D gene, CDR3 protein. A D gene is named only where the DNA matches it firmly.

len: 13; v_gene: TRBV27; d_gene: TRBD2; CDR3aa: AVQPAGGRPGEQY
len: 12; v_gene: TRBV12-3/TRBV12-4; d_gene: TRBD2; CDR3aa: ASSLAGGRNEQY
len: 15; v_gene: TRBV4-3; d_gene: -; CDR3aa: ASSQEVGTGADGEQY
len: 12; v_gene: TRBV5-4; d_gene: -; CDR3aa: ASGGAGNTGELF
len: 13; v_gene: TRBV7-3; d_gene: TRBD2; CDR3aa: ASSFRLAGYHEQF
len: 10; v_gene: TRBV6-2/TRBV6-3; d_gene: TRBD2; CDR3aa: ASRTSAYEQY
len: 14; v_gene: TRBV7-9; d_gene: -; CDR3aa: ASSSPRDGGVNEQY
len: 10; v_gene: TRBV30; d_gene: -; CDR3aa: AWSEGLYEQF
len: 13; v_gene: TRBV3-1; d_gene: -; CDR3aa: ASRLEATSTDTQY
len: 13; v_gene: TRBV20-1; d_gene: -; CDR3aa: SARDQTGRVETQY
len: 13; v_gene: TRBV30; d_gene: -; CDR3aa: AWSPIARSSYEQY
len: 10; v_gene: TRBV29-1; d_gene: -; CDR3aa: SVKAGTDTQY
len: 12; v_gene: TRBV3-2; d_gene: -; CDR3aa: ASSQELLDTAQY
len: 12; v_gene: TRBV12-3/TRBV12-4; d_gene: TRBD1; CDR3aa: ASILRGTGETQY
len: 11; v_gene: TRBV2; d_gene: TRBD1; CDR3aa: ASSLQGFQPQH
len: 16; v_gene: TRBV3-2; d_gene: -; CDR3aa: ASSLRVPDSCSYNEQF
len: 11; v_gene: TRBV7-2; d_gene: -; CDR3aa: ASSFARDLEQY
len: 10; v_gene: TRBV25-1; d_gene: -; CDR3aa: ATRTFTDTQY
len: 13; v_gene: TRBV7-9; d_gene: TRBD2; CDR3aa: ASSGLAGGADTQY
len: 13; v_gene: TRBV2; d_gene: -; CDR3aa: ASSEWGGRPDTQY
len: 12; v_gene: TRBV7-6; d_gene: -; CDR3aa: ASSPTVRPNEQF
len: 15; v_gene: TRBV7-2; d_gene: -; CDR3aa: ASSFRSRTTTAYEQY
len: 14; v_gene: TRBV5-1; d_gene: TRBD2; CDR3aa: ASSSGTSGTGDTQY
len: 14; v_gene: TRBV7-2; d_gene: -; CDR3aa: ASSLAGGRMQETQY
len: 11; v_gene: TRBV5-1; d_gene: -; CDR3aa: ASSFRVRETQY
len: 13; v_gene: TRBV6-5; d_gene: -; CDR3aa: ASRDVGGPNTEAF
len: 14; v_gene: TRBV24-1; d_gene: -; CDR3aa: ATSDLKFAGVDTQY
len: 12; v_gene: TRBV12-3/TRBV12-4; d_gene: -; CDR3aa: ASSLNELGPEAF
len: 14; v_gene: TRBV12-3/TRBV12-4; d_gene: -; CDR3aa: ASSRSGQHSNQPQH
len: 13; v_gene: TRBV7-6; d_gene: TRBD1; CDR3aa: ASSLTGTGVWGYT
len: 13; v_gene: TRBV29-1; d_gene: TRBD1; CDR3aa: SVPSQGSTNEKLF
len: 13; v_gene: TRBV10-2; d_gene: TRBD2; CDR3aa: ASRRASGFQETQY
len: 13; v_gene: TRBV30; d_gene: -; CDR3aa: AWSELSSGANVLT
len: 15; v_gene: TRBV6-5; d_gene: -; CDR3aa: ASKHRADSSGANVLT
len: 14; v_gene: TRBV7-2; d_gene: -; CDR3aa: ASSSSGRGSYNEQF
len: 14; v_gene: TRBV4-1; d_gene: -; CDR3aa: ASSQGWRPPEGELF
len: 12; v_gene: TRBV7-6; d_gene: -; CDR3aa: ASSSPFQSDTQY
len: 15; v_gene: TRBV27; d_gene: TRBD1; CDR3aa: ASSTSRTGGGNSPLH
len: 14; v_gene: TRBV24-1; d_gene: -; CDR3aa: ATSDLQLGDADTQY
len: 15; v_gene: TRBV7-6; d_gene: -; CDR3aa: ASSLYRSGSGANVLT